These 30 T cell receptor beta chains share one sample of origin, sequenced in a study of spatial heterogeneity in lung cancer. MiXCR was run by TCRdb on the 5' RACE reads, yielding one entry per CDR3 protein. Counted here are 9,500 to 12,000 distinct CDR3 sequences, roughly 22% occurring once; the ten biggest clones make up just under 45%. Time point here: blood at routine non-recurrence follow-up after resection. Here the sequenced sample was PBMCs, taken at follow-up. All receptors derive from a male donor with early-stage non-small cell lung cancer.

Only a few counts were recorded for this clonotype. Here the CDR3 reads CSVAPSGVEQYF. In DNA, the CDR3 is TGCAGCGTTGCCCCGTCGGGGGTAGAGCAGTACTTC. The chain has TRBV29-1 and TRBJ2-7; perhaps TRBD2 as D (6 bases). CDR3 size: 12 residues. Germline-derived CDR1 and CDR2 are SQVTM and ANQGSEA. The V and J ends lost 4 bases and 7 bases respectively, with 14 bases between them.

This clonotype was seen only a few times. This chain connects TRBV5-1 to TRBJ2-1; 9 bases fit TRBD2. Germline V lookup: CDR1 SGHRS, CDR2 YFSETQ. The CDR3 has 15 residues. Unmatched junction bases numbered 3, after V lost 0 bases and J lost 5 bases. This CDR3 is CASSLVLAGNNEQFF. In DNA form, the CDR3 reads TGCGCCAGCAGCTTGGTTCTAGCGGGAAACAATGAGCAGTTCTTC.

The chain has TRBV6-4 and TRBJ2-2, with D perhaps matching TRBD1 (6 bases). The CDR3 is 14 residues long. V was clipped by 7 bases and J by 4 bases, with 13 bases between them. Looked up from germline, CDR1 is MRHNA and CDR2 is SNTAGT. The DNA of the CDR3 is TGTGCCAGCAAAGGGGACACCAGCACCGGGGAGCTGTTTTTT. This translates into CASKGDTSTGELFF.

There are many counts of this clonotype. The J gene is TRBJ1-5, the V gene TRBV6-1; weak D call: TRBD1 (6 bases). Germline V gives CDR1 MNHNS, CDR2 SASEGT. The CDR3 totals 13 residues. The V and J ends lost 2 bases and 9 bases respectively, with 11 bases between them. DNA of the CDR3: TGTGCCAGCAGTGAAAAGGGGGGATGGCCCCAGCATTTT. Translated: CASSEKGGWPQHF.

This clonotype was seen a few times. This chain's CDR3 is CASSFQGTEAFF. DNA for the CDR3: TGTGCCAGCAGTTTTCAGGGCACTGAAGCTTTCTTT. The chain joins TRBV6-5 to TRBJ1-1, with D possibly being TRBD1 (5 bases). The CDR3 runs to 12 residues. Germline CDR1 reads MNHEY; CDR2 reads SVGAGI. Trimming cost V 4 bases and J 4 bases, with 7 bases left between them.

The chain links TRBV12-3 or TRBV12-4 to TRBJ2-3; 13 positions agree with TRBD2. The CDR3 length is 19 residues. V shed 3 bases and J 1 base; nucleotides not matched to a gene: 10. DNA for the CDR3: TGTGCCAGCAGTTTCCCAGCCCCGGGACTAGCGGGGCGCACAGATACGCAGTATTTT. It codes for CASSFPAPGLAGRTDTQYF.

CDR3: CATSRDRGNSPLHF. In DNA, the CDR3 is TGTGCCACCAGCAGGGACAGGGGTAATTCACCCCTCCACTTT. The gene calls are TRBV15 and TRBJ1-6; 9 bases line up with TRBD1. Germline V gene sequence: CDR1 LNHNV, CDR2 YYDKDF (reference sequence). V was pared by 3 bases and J by 6 bases, with 0 bases of the junction left unmatched. This CDR3 contains 14 residues.

V is TRBV28 and J is TRBJ2-7; D ambiguous. The V gene's germline CDR1 is MDHEN and CDR2 SYDVKM. Trimming cost V 5 bases and J 0 bases, with 14 bases left between them. The CDR3 length is 15 residues. As DNA, the CDR3 is TGTGCCAGCAGTGCCCCCCAGCGCGTCTCCTACGAGCAGTACTTC. It codes for CASSAPQRVSYEQYF.

This clonotype has ten or more counts. V usage is TRBV5-1 and J usage is TRBJ2-7; TRBD2 matches at 13 bases. With 5 bases clipped from V and 3 bases from J, the junction kept 2 bases outside the gene matches. CDR1 is SGHRS and CDR2 is YFSETQ in the germline V gene. The CDR3 has 14 residues. CDR3 loop: CASSWTSGSYEQYF. The DNA for the CDR3 is TGCGCCAGCAGTTGGACTAGCGGGAGCTACGAGCAGTACTTC.

This clonotype turned up a few times. This chain's CDR3 is CASSLPEGGGEQYF. The CDR3 region has the DNA TGTGCCAGCAGCTTACCTGAGGGCGGAGGGGAGCAGTACTTC. The chain links TRBV7-9 to TRBJ2-7; tentative D call: TRBD2 (6 bases). This CDR3 is 14 amino acids long. CDR1 SEHNR and CDR2 FQNEAQ come from the germline V gene (reference sequence). V lost 2 bases, J lost 7 bases, and 15 bases lay in between.

The gene calls are TRBV19 and TRBJ1-5; weak D call: TRBD1 (5 bases). Per the germline V gene, CDR1 is LNHDA and CDR2 is SQIVND (reference sequence). This CDR3 contains 14 residues. The V gene lost 3 bases and the J gene lost 3 bases, with 9 bases spanning the gap. CDR3 sequence reads: CASSMRQLNQPQHF. The CDR3 nucleotides are TGTGCCAGTAGTATGAGACAGCTCAATCAGCCCCAGCATTTT.

This rearrangement joins TRBV29-1 to TRBJ1-1, with a possible D match to TRBD1 (5 bases). The V gene lost 6 bases and the J gene lost 1 base, with 12 bases spanning the gap. Germline V gives CDR1 SQVTM, CDR2 ANQGSEA. CDR3 length: 13 amino acids. CDR3 coding DNA: TGCAGCGTCCCGACAGCTCGGAACACTGAAGCTTTCTTT. Translated: CSVPTARNTEAFF. The complete variable domain, with remaining parts taken from reference TRBV29-1 and TRBJ1-1, reads SAVISQKPSRDICQRGTSLTIQCQVDSQVTMMFWYRQQPGQSLTLIATANQGSEATYESGFVIDKFPISRPNLTFSTLTVSNMSPEDSSIYLCSVPTARNTEAFFGQGTRLTVV.

The genes are TRBV12-3 or TRBV12-4 and TRBJ2-3, with D maybe TRBD1 (5 bases). The CDR3 length is 16 residues. V was trimmed by 5 bases and J by 2 bases, leaving 17 bases between them. The CDR3 spells CASSTRNRQSTDTQYF. Written as DNA, the CDR3 is TGTGCCAGCAGTACCCGAAACAGACAGTCCACAGATACGCAGTATTTT.

CDR3 amino acids: CASSFGGYTGELFF. In nucleotides, the CDR3 is TGTGCCAGCAGTTTCGGGGGATACACCGGGGAGCTGTTTTTT. The gene calls are TRBV28 and TRBJ2-2, with a possible D match to TRBD2 (6 bases). The CDR3 contains 14 residues. Trimming took 3 bases from V and 3 from J, leaving 8 bases between them. In germline, CDR1 is MDHEN, CDR2 SYDVKM.

The table lists this clonotype with a few counts. The V call is TRBV3-1, the J call TRBJ2-3; D is unresolved. The CDR3 length is 13 residues. CDR1 and CDR2 from the germline V gene are LGHDT and YNNKEL (reference sequence). Trimming left V 0 bases short and J 4 bases short, with 5 bases between. The CDR3 loop is CASSQDLADTQYF. The CDR3 region has the DNA TGTGCCAGCAGCCAAGATCTCGCAGATACGCAGTATTTT.

This clonotype was seen repeatedly, ten times or more. V and J are TRBV12-3 or TRBV12-4 and TRBJ1-2; 8 bases align to TRBD1. The CDR3 totals 14 residues. J gave up 4 bases and V 10 bases, and 11 bases lay outside the gene matches. This CDR3 is CATMRAGGGYGYTF. The DNA for the CDR3 is TGTGCCACCATGCGGGCAGGGGGCGGCTATGGCTACACCTTC.

The chain recombines TRBV3-1 with TRBJ1-4; D uncertain. Germline V gene lookup returns CDR1 LGHDT and CDR2 YNNKEL (reference sequence). Trimming left V 0 bases short and J 0 bases short, with 8 bases between. CDR3 length: 16 amino acids. The CDR3 region is CASSQDPLATNEKLFF. The CDR3 DNA reads as TGTGCCAGCAGCCAAGATCCCCTTGCAACTAATGAAAAACTGTTTTTT.

The chain carries TRBV5-1 and TRBJ2-5; maybe TRBD2 (5 bases). V was shortened by 1 base and J by 3 bases, with 10 bases between the two germline ends. The germline V gene encodes CDR1 SGHRS and CDR2 YFSETQ. The CDR3 is 14 amino acids. CDR3 amino acids: CASSLFPGKETQYF. CDR3 DNA: TGCGCCAGCAGCTTGTTTCCGGGGAAAGAGACCCAGTACTTC.

This clonotype came up many times. This rearrangement joins TRBV20-1 to TRBJ1-6; a weak D match, TRBD1 (5 bases). This CDR3 has 16 amino acids. The ends were cut back, 1 base at V and 0 bases at J, with 10 bases in the middle. From germline, CDR1 is DFQATT and CDR2 SNEGSKA (reference sequence). The CDR3 sequence is CSARGGANSYNSPLHF. CDR3 DNA: TGCAGTGCTAGAGGCGGGGCCAACTCCTATAATTCACCCCTCCACTTT.

This clonotype appeared many times. This chain uses TRBV7-8 with TRBJ2-5; 7 nucleotides align to TRBD2. The CDR3 consists of 17 residues. Germline lookup yields CDR1 SGHVS and CDR2 FQNEAQ. V shed 5 bases, J shed 0 bases, and the junction held 12 bases outside the gene matches. CDR3 DNA sequence: TGTGCCAGCAGCCTATTTTTCCGGACTAGGTACCAAGAGACCCAGTACTTC. Its protein is CASSLFFRTRYQETQYF.

This clonotype has a count of ten or more. This chain connects TRBV5-1 to TRBJ2-3; the match to TRBD2 covers 8 bases. Germline CDR1 reads SGHRS; CDR2 reads YFSETQ. V was pared by 4 bases and J by 3 bases, with 7 bases of the junction left unmatched. The CDR3 runs 15 residues. CDR3 DNA sequence: TGCGCCAGCAGCCCCGTCGGACTAGCAACAGATACGCAGTATTTT. The encoded protein is CASSPVGLATDTQYF. Supplemented by reference TRBV5-1 and TRBJ2-3, the full variable domain reads KAGVTQTPRYLIKTRGQQVTLSCSPISGHRSVSWYQQTPGQGLQFLFEYFSETQRNKGNFPGRFSGRQFSNSRSEMNVSTLELGDSALYLCASSPVGLATDTQYFGPGTRLTVL.

This clonotype was detected only once. This chain links TRBV12-3 or TRBV12-4 with TRBJ2-5; D is unresolved. The CDR3 consists of 14 residues. Trimming left V 1 base short and J 3 bases short, with 9 bases between. The chain's CDR3 is CASSLGTEKETQYF. Written as DNA, the CDR3 is TGTGCCAGCAGTTTAGGGACGGAAAAAGAGACCCAGTACTTC.

This chain connects TRBV7-9 to TRBJ2-1; tentative D call: TRBD2 (5 bases). CDR1 is SEHNR and CDR2 is FQNEAQ in the germline V gene (reference sequence). CDR3 length: 13 amino acids. Between the trimmed V and J ends, which lost 2 bases and 5 bases, there was a span of 7 bases. The CDR3 here is CASSLSGDNEQFF. As DNA, the CDR3 is TGTGCCAGCAGCTTATCCGGGGACAATGAGCAGTTCTTC. Based on the CDR3 plus reference TRBV7-9 and TRBJ2-1, the full variable domain is DTGVSQNPRHKITKRGQNVTFRCDPISEHNRLYWYRQTLGQGPEFLTYFQNEAQLEKSRLLSDRFSAERPKGSFSTLEIQRTEQGDSAMYLCASSLSGDNEQFFGPGTRLTVL.

The chain is built from TRBV19 and TRBJ2-5; D possibly matches TRBD1 or TRBD2 (5 bases each). Germline values: CDR1 LNHDA, CDR2 SQIVND (reference sequence). Deletions cut 3 bases from V and 5 bases from J, with 16 bases between. The CDR3 extends over 15 amino acids. CDR3 protein: CASSISAVGRETQYF. The DNA of the CDR3 is TGTGCCAGTAGTATTTCCGCCGTGGGACGGGAGACCCAGTACTTC. Supplemented by reference TRBV19 and TRBJ2-5, the full variable domain reads DGGITQSPKYLFRKEGQNVTLSCEQNLNHDAMYWYRQDPGQGLRLIYYSQIVNDFQKGDIAEGYSVSREKKESFPLTVTSAQKNPTAFYLCASSISAVGRETQYFGPGTRLLVL.

This clonotype is medium-sized. This chain uses TRBV29-1 with TRBJ2-1; TRBD2 matches at 9 bases. The J segment lost 7 bases and the V segment lost 8 bases, leaving 9 bases of the junction unmatched. This CDR3 has 13 amino acids. Looked up from germline, CDR1 is SQVTM and CDR2 is ANQGSEA. Here the CDR3 DNA reads TGCAGCCTCTTAAATAGCGGGAGAAATGAGCAGTTCTTC. Amino acid sequence: CSLLNSGRNEQFF.

This clonotype has more than one count but fewer than ten. The CDR3 loop reads CASSPSGVRTGELFF. CDR3 bases: TGTGCCAGCAGCCCCAGCGGGGTGCGGACCGGGGAGCTGTTTTTT. The chain is built from TRBV6-5 and TRBJ2-2; TRBD2 matches 7 bases. CDR1 is MNHEY and CDR2 is SVGAGI in the germline V gene. CDR3 length equals 15 residues. V was clipped by 6 bases and J by 5 bases; unmatched bases: 9.

By share, this clonotype ranks as hyperexpanded. The chain couples TRBV27 to TRBJ2-7; the match to TRBD1 covers 11 bases. V shed 4 bases and J 4 bases; nucleotides not matched to a gene: 6. In germline, CDR1 is MNHEY, CDR2 SMNVEV (reference sequence). CDR3 size: 15 residues. The DNA of the CDR3 is TGTGCCAGCAGTTACTGGACAGGGGGCAGGTACGAGCAGTACTTC. This translates into CASSYWTGGRYEQYF.

J is TRBJ2-3 and V is TRBV12-3 or TRBV12-4; D is undetermined. The ends were cut back, 7 bases at V and 6 bases at J, with 14 bases in the middle. The CDR3 is 13 amino acids. CDR3 sequence reads: CASKDANGDTQYF. The CDR3 nucleotides are TGTGCCAGCAAGGACGCCAATGGGGATACGCAGTATTTT.

This sequence joins TRBV2 and TRBJ1-1, with 7 bases identical to TRBD1. Looked up from germline, CDR1 is SNHLY and CDR2 is FYNNEI. V was pared by 6 bases and J by 5 bases, with 9 bases of the junction left unmatched. The CDR3 runs to 14 residues. The CDR3 loop is CASRQRSGGTEAFF. The CDR3 region has the DNA TGTGCCAGCAGACAAAGGTCAGGGGGAACTGAAGCTTTCTTT.

The chain is built from TRBV12-3 or TRBV12-4 and TRBJ2-7, with 9 bases fitting TRBD1. V dropped 3 bases and J dropped 2; count of bases not matched to a gene: 8. The CDR3 has 16 amino acids. The CDR3 DNA sequence: TGTGCCAGCAGTTTTCCCCGGGACAGGGAAGCCTACGAGCAGTACTTC. This gives the protein CASSFPRDREAYEQYF.